This TCR beta chain was observed in a study of immune evolution from preneoplasia to lung adenocarcinoma. This clone showed up just a few times. The CDR3 loop spans 18 amino acids. The ends lost 1 base at V and 5 bases at J; junction bases unmatched: 11. Germline loops: CDR1 SGHAT, CDR2 FQNNGV. Sequencing used immunoSEQ multiplex PCR; TCRdb keeps in-frame clones, though not all of them. The top ten hold about 30% of the sample, which has about 11,000 clones, roughly three quarters seen once. The sequenced sample consisted of FFPE normal lung tissue adjacent to the tumor. The sequence was obtained from a person aged 55 to 75 with lung adenocarcinoma. Some clones in this sample may be carry-over from other donors' samples. The gene calls are TRBV11-2 and TRBJ2-5, with TRBD1 matching over 12 bases. The CDR3 bases are TGTGCCAGCAGCTTAGGGGTGTTGGGGACAGGGGGCGGTGAGACCCAGTACTTC. It translates to CASSLGVLGTGGGETQYF.